The next 7 T cell receptor beta chains were all read from a single sample in a study of blood T cell repertoires in COVID-19 (TCRdb year 2020). The library came from the immunoSEQ multiplex PCR assay. Drawn from immuneACCESS, this table holds only the in-frame rearrangements with V and J called that TCRdb kept. Clones are partly lost; checked studies trace under half to an unresolved V gene and leave the rest unexplained. For this sample there are about 81,000 clones; 89% appear just once. Roughly an eighth of the sample comes from the top ten. The sequenced sample was peripheral blood. These receptors came from a man in his sixties or seventies with active or convalescent COVID-19.

The chain is built from TRBV7-3 and TRBJ1-1; D unclear. From germline, CDR1 is SGHTA and CDR2 FQGTGA. Trimming took off 5 bases at V and 5 bases at J, with 15 bases between the two ends. The CDR3 length is 14 residues. CDR3 in DNA: TGTGCCAGCAGCACTCACGGGGTTGAAACTGAAGCTTTCTTT. This encodes CASSTHGVETEAFF.

This rearrangement joins TRBV7-8 to TRBJ2-1; 9 nucleotides align to TRBD2. The CDR3 sequence is 17 residues long. CDR1 and CDR2 from the germline V gene are SGHVS and FQNEAQ. Germline trimming cut 5 bases from V and 0 bases from J; bases unmatched to any gene: 8. The CDR3 bases are TGTGCCAGCAGCCGCATGATAGCGGGGGCCTCCTACAATGAGCAGTTCTTC. The encoded protein is CASSRMIAGASYNEQFF.

The V gene is TRBV28, the J gene TRBJ1-6; the D is unclear. CDR3 length: 11 amino acids. Deletions cut 4 bases from V and 10 bases from J, with 5 bases between. Germline V CDR1 and CDR2: MDHEN, SYDVKM. DNA for the CDR3: TGTGCCAGCAGTTCGAGATCACCCCTCCACTTT. This sequence encodes CASSSRSPLHF. The full variable domain, completed using reference TRBV28 and TRBJ1-6, is DVKVTQSSRYLVKRTGEKVFLECVQDMDHENMFWYRQDPGLGLRLIYFSYDVKMKEKGDIPEGYSVSREKKERFSLILESASTNQTSMYLCASSSRSPLHFGNGTRLTVT.

This clone was observed a handful of times. The rearrangement uses TRBV7-2 and TRBJ1-2; 12 bases are shared with TRBD1. In germline, CDR1 is SGHTA, CDR2 FQGNSA. J was trimmed by 8 bases and V by 5 bases; bases with no gene match: 9. The CDR3 length is 15 residues. This chain's CDR3 is CASSQAGTGGRGYTF. The CDR3 coding sequence is TGTGCCAGCAGCCAGGCGGGGACAGGGGGCCGGGGCTACACCTTC.

V gene TRBV7-2 combines with J gene TRBJ2-5; D remains unclear. This CDR3 has 12 residues. V lost 5 bases and J lost 4, with 8 bases in between. Germline CDR1 reads SGHTA; CDR2 reads FQGNSA. This CDR3 is CASSPMRETQYF. The DNA for the CDR3 is TGTGCCAGCAGCCCCATGAGAGAGACCCAGTACTTC.

This chain uses TRBV18 with TRBJ1-3; the match to TRBD1 covers 8 bases. J lost 3 bases, V lost 3 bases, and 7 bases had no gene match. CDR1 is KGHSH, CDR2 LQKENI, per germline. This CDR3 has 16 amino acids. CDR3 region: CASSPATGESGNTIYF. The CDR3 bases are TGTGCCAGCTCACCTGCGACAGGGGAAAGTGGAAACACCATATATTTT.

The V and J genes are TRBV4-2 and TRBJ1-2, with D unresolved. This CDR3 region has 13 residues. Trimming pared 0 bases from V and 8 bases from J, leaving 10 bases between. Germline V gene sequence: CDR1 LGHNA, CDR2 YNFKEQ. The CDR3, as DNA: TGTGCCAGCAGCCAAGAGAGGAGGGTGGGCTACACCTTC. Translation gives CASSQERRVGYTF.